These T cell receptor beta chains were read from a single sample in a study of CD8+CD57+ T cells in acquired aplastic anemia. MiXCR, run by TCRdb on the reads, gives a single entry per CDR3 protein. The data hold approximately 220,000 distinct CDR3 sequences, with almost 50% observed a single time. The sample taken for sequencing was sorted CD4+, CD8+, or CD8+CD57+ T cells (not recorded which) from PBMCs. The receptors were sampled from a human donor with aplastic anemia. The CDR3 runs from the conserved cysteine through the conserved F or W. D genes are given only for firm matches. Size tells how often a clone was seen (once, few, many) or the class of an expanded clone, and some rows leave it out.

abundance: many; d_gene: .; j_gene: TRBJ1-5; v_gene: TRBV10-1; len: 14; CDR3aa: CASSESGTNQPQHF; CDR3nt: TGCGCCAGCAGTGAGTCAGGGACCAATCAGCCCCAGCATTTT
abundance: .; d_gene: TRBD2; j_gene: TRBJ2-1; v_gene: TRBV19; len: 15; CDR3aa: CASRKGLAGRYEQFF; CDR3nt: TGTGCCAGTAGGAAGGGACTAGCGGGAAGGTATGAGCAGTTCTTC
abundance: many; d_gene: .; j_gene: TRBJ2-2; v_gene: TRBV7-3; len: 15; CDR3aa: CASSLGNTNTGELFF; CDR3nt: TGTGCCAGCAGCTTAGGAAATACTAACACCGGGGAGCTGTTTTTT
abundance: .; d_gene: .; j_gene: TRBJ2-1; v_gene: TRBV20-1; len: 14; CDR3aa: CSARGGLVVNEQFF; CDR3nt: TGCAGTGCTAGGGGGGGTCTAGTTGTCAATGAGCAGTTCTTC
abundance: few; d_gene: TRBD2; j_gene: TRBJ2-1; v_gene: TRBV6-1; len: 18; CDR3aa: CASSVYAGGTSSYNEQFF; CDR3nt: TGTGCCAGCAGTGTATACGCGGGGGGTACGAGCTCCTACAATGAGCAGTTCTTC
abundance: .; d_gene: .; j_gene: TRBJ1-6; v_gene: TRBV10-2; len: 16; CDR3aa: CASSLGAKKGHSPLHF; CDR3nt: TGTGCCAGCAGTCTCGGGGCCAAGAAAGGCCATTCACCCCTCCACTTT
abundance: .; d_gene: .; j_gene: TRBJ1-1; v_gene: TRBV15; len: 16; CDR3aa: CATSRDLRPSSTEAFF; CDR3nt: TGTGCCACCAGCAGAGATCTGAGACCCTCGAGCACTGAAGCTTTCTTT
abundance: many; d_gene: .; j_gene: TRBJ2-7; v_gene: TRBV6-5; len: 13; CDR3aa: CASSPDTSYEQYF; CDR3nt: TGTGCCAGCAGCCCAGACACCTCCTACGAGCAGTACTTC
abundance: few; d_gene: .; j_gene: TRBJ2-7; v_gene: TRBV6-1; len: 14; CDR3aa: CASRTGGSSYEQYF; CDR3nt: TGTGCCAGCAGAACCGGGGGCAGCTCCTACGAGCAGTACTTC
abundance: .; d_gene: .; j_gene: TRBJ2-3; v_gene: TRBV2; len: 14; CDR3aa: CASIRGASTDTQYF; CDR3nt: TGTGCCAGCATAAGGGGGGCTAGCACAGATACGCAGTATTTT
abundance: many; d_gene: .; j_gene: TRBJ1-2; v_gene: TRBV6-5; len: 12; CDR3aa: CASSYTNYGYTF; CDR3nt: TGTGCCAGCAGTTACACGAACTATGGCTACACCTTC
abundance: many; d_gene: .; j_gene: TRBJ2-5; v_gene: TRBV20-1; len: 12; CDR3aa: CSARTQGETQYF; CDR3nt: TGCAGTGCTAGAACACAGGGCGAGACCCAGTACTTC
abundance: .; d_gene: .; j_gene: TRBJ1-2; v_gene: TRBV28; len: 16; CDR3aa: CASSFPLTGSSYGYTF; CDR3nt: TGTGCCAGCAGTTTTCCTTTAACAGGGAGCTCCTATGGCTACACCTTC
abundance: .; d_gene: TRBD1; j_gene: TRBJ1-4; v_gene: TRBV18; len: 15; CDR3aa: CASSADRGGDEKLFF; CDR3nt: TGTGCCAGCTCTGCGGACAGGGGAGGGGATGAAAAACTGTTTTTT
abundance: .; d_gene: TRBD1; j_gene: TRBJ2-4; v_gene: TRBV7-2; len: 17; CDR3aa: CASSLDSGTGSKNIQYF; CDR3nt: TGTGCCAGCAGCTTAGACTCCGGGACAGGGTCGAAAAACATTCAGTACTTC
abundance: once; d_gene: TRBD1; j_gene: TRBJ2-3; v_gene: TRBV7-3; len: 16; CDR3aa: CASSLERGLRTDTQYF; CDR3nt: TGTGCCAGCAGCTTAGAAAGGGGGCTTCGCACAGATACGCAGTATTTT
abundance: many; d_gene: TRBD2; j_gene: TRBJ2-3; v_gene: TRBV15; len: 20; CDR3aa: CATSRDTASGDLKWTDTQYF; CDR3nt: TGTGCCACCAGCAGAGATACGGCTAGCGGGGACCTGAAGTGGACAGATACGCAGTATTTT
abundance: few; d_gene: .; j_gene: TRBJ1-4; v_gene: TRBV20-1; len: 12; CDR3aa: CSARPAGEKLFF; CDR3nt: TGCAGTGCTAGACCGGCGGGTGAAAAACTGTTTTTT
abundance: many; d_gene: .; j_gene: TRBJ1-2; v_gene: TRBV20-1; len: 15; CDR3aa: CSARDDGGVNYGYTF; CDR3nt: TGCAGTGCTAGAGATGATGGGGGAGTTAACTATGGCTACACCTTC
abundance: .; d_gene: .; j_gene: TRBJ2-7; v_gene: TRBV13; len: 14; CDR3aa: CASSPGWGSYEQYF; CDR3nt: TGTGCCAGCAGCCCGGGCTGGGGATCCTACGAGCAGTACTTC
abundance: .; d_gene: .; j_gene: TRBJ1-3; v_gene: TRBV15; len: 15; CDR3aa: CATSRVGTSGNTIYF; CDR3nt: TGTGCCACCAGCAGAGTTGGTACATCTGGAAACACCATATATTTT
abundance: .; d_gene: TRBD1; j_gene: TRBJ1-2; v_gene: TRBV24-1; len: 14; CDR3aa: CATSDDRVSYGYTF; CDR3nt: TGTGCCACCAGTGATGACAGGGTTAGCTATGGCTACACCTTC
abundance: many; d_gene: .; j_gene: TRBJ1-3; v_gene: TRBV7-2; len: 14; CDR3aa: CASSLDYSGNTIYF; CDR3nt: TGTGCCAGCAGCCTGGACTACTCTGGAAACACCATATATTTT
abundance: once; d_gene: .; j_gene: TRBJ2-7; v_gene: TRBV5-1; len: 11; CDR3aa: CASSLGSRQYF; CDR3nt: TGCGCCAGCAGCTTGGGGAGTCGGCAGTACTTC
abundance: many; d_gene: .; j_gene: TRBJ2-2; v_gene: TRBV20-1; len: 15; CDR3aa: CSARSAPRGTGELFF; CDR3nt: TGCAGTGCTAGGTCGGCCCCGCGCGGCACCGGGGAGCTGTTTTTT
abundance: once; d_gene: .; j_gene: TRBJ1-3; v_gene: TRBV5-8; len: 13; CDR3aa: CASSLPTGNTIYF; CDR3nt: TGTGCCAGCAGCTTACCCACAGGAAACACCATATATTTT
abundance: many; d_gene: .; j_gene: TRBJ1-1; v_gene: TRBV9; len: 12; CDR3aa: CASSGPNTEAFF; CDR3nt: TGTGCCAGCAGCGGTCCAAACACTGAAGCTTTCTTT
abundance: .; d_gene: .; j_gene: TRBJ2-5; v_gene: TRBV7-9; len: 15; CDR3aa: CASRAETFPGETQYF; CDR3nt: TGTGCCAGCAGGGCCGAGACATTTCCGGGAGAGACCCAGTACTTC
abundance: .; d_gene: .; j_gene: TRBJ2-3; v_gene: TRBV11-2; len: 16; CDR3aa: CASSLGLRGGNNEQYF; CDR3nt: TGTGCCAGCAGCTTAGGATTGAGGGGGGGGAACAATGAGCAGTATTTT
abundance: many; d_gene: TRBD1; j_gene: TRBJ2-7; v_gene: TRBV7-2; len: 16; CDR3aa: CASSTYRGRKNYEQYF; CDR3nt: TGTGCCAGCAGCACGTACAGGGGGAGAAAAAACTACGAGCAGTACTTC
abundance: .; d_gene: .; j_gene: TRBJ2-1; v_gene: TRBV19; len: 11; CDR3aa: CASSRGTEQFF; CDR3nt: TGTGCCAGTAGCCGCGGGACTGAGCAGTTCTTC
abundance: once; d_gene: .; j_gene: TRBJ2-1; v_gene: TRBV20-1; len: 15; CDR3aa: CSARDLTFSYNEQFF; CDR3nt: TGCAGTGCTAGAGATCTCACCTTCTCCTACAATGAGCAGTTCTTC
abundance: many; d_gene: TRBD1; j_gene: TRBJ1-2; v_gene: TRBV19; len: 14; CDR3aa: CASSMDREGYGYTF; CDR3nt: TGTGCCAGTAGTATGGACAGGGAGGGCTATGGCTACACCTTC
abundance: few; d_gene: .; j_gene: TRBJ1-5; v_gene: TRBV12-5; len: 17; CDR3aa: CASGLDPITKLREPQHF; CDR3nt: TGTGCTAGTGGTTTGGACCCCATTACAAAGCTGCGGGAGCCCCAGCATTTT
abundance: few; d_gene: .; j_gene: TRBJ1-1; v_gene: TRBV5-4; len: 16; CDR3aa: CASSPYQGRPNTEAFF; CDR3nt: TGTGCCAGCAGCCCATACCAGGGACGCCCGAACACTGAAGCTTTCTTT
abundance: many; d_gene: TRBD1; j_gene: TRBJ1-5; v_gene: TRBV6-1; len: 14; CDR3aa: CASTDQGAWQPQHF; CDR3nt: TGTGCCAGCACTGACCAGGGGGCTTGGCAGCCCCAGCATTTT